The following is a TCR beta chain sequence with its context. Its antigen remains unidentified. Sequence at one end of the junction differs from germline and may be a read error. The data are from a study of T cells in Graves' hyperthyroidism and ophthalmopathy. Background on the study: It was at initial diagnosis, before any treatment, that peripheral blood was collected.

Study-wide points: A model of 13 V-J features distinguished ophthalmopathy from stable hyperthyroidism.

It was RNA transcripts that yielded the amplified TCR beta CDR3 regions. RT-PCR in the first round (using the HTBI primer set) targeted the TCR CDR3. TCRdb redid the calling of the multiplex PCR reads with MiXCR, one entry per CDR3 protein. Among about 690,000 distinct CDR3 sequences, 15% to 20% were seen once, and the ten largest hold roughly 16%. Patients aged 18 to 65 had newly diagnosed hyperthyroidism lasting under 2 months. Uncontrolled infection, other autoimmune disease, pregnancy or lactation excluded patients. The specimen sequenced was blood. This sequence was found in a man in his fifties with Graves' hyperthyroidism.

In DNA form, the CDR3 reads TGTGCCAGCAGCTTACGGTCATTTGATGATGGCTGCACCTTC. It codes for CASSLRSFDDGCTF. This chain joins TRBV7-2 and TRBJ1-2, with D unresolved. This CDR3 has 14 amino acids. Germline V gene data show CDR1 as SGHTA and CDR2 as FQGNSA.